Below, 12 T cell receptor beta chains from the same sample are listed, as sequenced in a study of CD8 T cells in ankylosing spondylitis. TCRdb passed the 5' RACE reads through MiXCR, listing each CDR3 protein once. The data hold hundreds of thousands of distinct CDR3 sequences, with 10% to 15% observed a single time. Study-wide results and caveats: One TCR beta motif, made up of fewer than 10 highly homologous variants, appeared characteristic of ankylosing spondylitis blood.

For these TCRs, the target antigens are not known. Sequenced input: blood, either unsorted or a sorted T cell fraction (not recorded which). The source is a male donor with ankylosing spondylitis.

This clonotype has only a few counts. The rearrangement links TRBV28 to TRBJ1-2; D gene uncertain. Germline-derived CDR1 and CDR2 are MDHEN and SYDVKM. This CDR3 has 15 amino acids. Trimming pared 3 bases from V and 5 bases from J, leaving 16 bases between. The CDR3 protein is CASSFKLRRRYGYTF. The CDR3 DNA sequence: TGTGCCAGCAGTTTTAAGTTGCGGCGTAGGTATGGCTACACCTTC.

Ten or more counts support this clonotype. This rearrangement joins TRBV4-3 to TRBJ1-1; D is ambiguous. Trimming removed 0 bases from V and 10 bases from J, with 12 bases in between. This CDR3 is 13 amino acids long. Germline V gene lookup returns CDR1 LGHNA and CDR2 YSLEER. CDR3 residues: CASSQDRGIGAFF. The DNA for the CDR3 is TGCGCCAGCAGCCAAGATCGAGGGATCGGAGCTTTCTTT.

This clonotype has more than one count but fewer than ten. Relative to the germline gene, one junction end is altered; a read error may explain this. V gene TRBV29-1 combines with J gene TRBJ2-5; D tentatively reads TRBD1 or TRBD2 (5 bases each). CDR1 and CDR2 from the germline V gene are SQVTM and ANQGSEA. The CDR3 consists of 13 residues. The CDR3 DNA follows: TGCAGCGTTGGTGGCCTCCAGGGAGAGACCCAGGACTTC. It encodes CSVGGLQGETQDF.

This clonotype occurred a few times. This sequence joins TRBV5-1 and TRBJ2-3, with D possibly being TRBD2 (7 bases). The CDR3 has 16 residues. From germline, CDR1 is SGHRS and CDR2 YFSETQ. The V gene lost 7 bases and the J gene lost 4 bases, with 22 bases spanning the gap. CDR3 protein: CASYVTWGGAADTQYF. The DNA for the CDR3 is TGCGCCAGCTACGTCACGTGGGGGGGCGCAGCAGATACGCAGTATTTT. Using reference TRBV5-1 and TRBJ2-3 for the parts outside the CDR3, the full variable domain is KAGVTQTPRYLIKTRGQQVTLSCSPISGHRSVSWYQQTPGQGLQFLFEYFSETQRNKGNFPGRFSGRQFSNSRSEMNVSTLELGDSALYLCASYVTWGGAADTQYFGPGTRLTVL.

As to this clonotype: Relative to the germline gene, one junction end is altered; a read error may explain this. V and J are TRBV10-3 and TRBJ2-7; no clear D gene. The CDR3 has 13 residues. The V gene's germline CDR1 is ENHRY and CDR2 SYGVKD. This CDR3 reads CAISESGYSYEQF. The CDR3 DNA sequence: TGTGCCATCAGTGAGAGTGGCTACTCCTACGAGCAGTTC.

J is TRBJ2-1 and V is TRBV5-1, with D perhaps given as TRBD1 or TRBD2 (6 bases each). The germline CDR1 and CDR2 sequences are SGHRS and YFSETQ. CDR3 size: 14 residues. The V end lost 9 bases, the J end lost 5 bases, and 18 bases lay between the germline ends. As DNA, the CDR3 is TGCGCCACCTACCCGGGGGCGGGGCACAATGAGCAGTTCTTC. As protein: CATYPGAGHNEQFF.

This chain joins TRBV12-3 or TRBV12-4 and TRBJ1-4, with D perhaps matching TRBD1 (5 bases). The CDR3 totals 14 residues. V lost 5 bases to trimming and J lost 7 bases, with 14 bases between them. In DNA, the CDR3 is TGTGCCAGCAGTCTATCCAGGGAGGGTGAAAAACTGTTTTTT. It specifies CASSLSREGEKLFF.

The CDR3 loop is CASSLLSLRSSYNEQFF. CDR3 bases: TGTGCCAGCAGCCTCCTAAGTCTCCGAAGCTCCTACAATGAGCAGTTCTTC. V and J are TRBV11-2 and TRBJ2-1; D gene unclear. Trimming left V 5 bases short and J 0 bases short, with 17 bases between. The CDR3 runs to 17 residues. Looked up from germline, CDR1 is SGHAT and CDR2 is FQNNGV. Drawing the rest from reference TRBV11-2 and TRBJ2-1, the complete variable domain is EAGVAQSPRYKIIEKRQSVAFWCNPISGHATLYWYQQILGQGPKLLIQFQNNGVVDDSQLPKDRFSAERLKGVDSTLKIQPAKLEDSAVYLCASSLLSLRSSYNEQFFGPGTRLTVL.

This clonotype was detected a few times. The chain has TRBV5-5 and TRBJ2-7; 11 nucleotides match TRBD2. The CDR3 runs 15 residues. Per germline, CDR1 SGHKS and CDR2 YYEKEE (reference sequence). Trimming at V came to 4 bases and at J to 4 bases, leaving 7 bases not matched to a gene. The CDR3 sequence: CASSLGGTSGYEQYF. CDR3 in DNA: TGTGCCAGCAGCCTGGGAGGGACTAGCGGATACGAGCAGTACTTC.

This clonotype showed up just a few times. This chain uses TRBV29-1 with TRBJ2-7, with TRBD1 matching 10 bases. V dropped 6 bases and J dropped 5; count of bases not matched to a gene: 7. The CDR3 is made up of 13 amino acids. The germline V gene has CDR1 SQVTM and CDR2 ANQGSEA. CDR3 sequence (DNA): TGCAGCGTGACTGGACAGGGGGGCGACGAGCAGTACTTC. Translating it yields CSVTGQGGDEQYF.

The rearrangement links TRBV20-1 to TRBJ2-5; 9 positions match TRBD2. Germline-derived CDR1 and CDR2 are DFQATT and SNEGSKA (reference sequence). There are 16 residues in the CDR3. V dropped 1 base and J dropped 2; count of bases not matched to a gene: 8. The CDR3 coding sequence is TGCAGTGCTAGAGTAGGAGCGGGGGGCCTACAAGAGACCCAGTACTTC. It is translated as CSARVGAGGLQETQYF.

J is TRBJ2-1 and V is TRBV20-1; D is unresolved. From germline, CDR1 is DFQATT and CDR2 SNEGSKA (reference sequence). V was pared by 1 base and J by 9 bases, with 7 bases between. The CDR3 covers 11 residues. Here the CDR3 reads CSARGGFEQFF. CDR3 DNA sequence: TGCAGTGCTAGAGGCGGATTTGAGCAGTTCTTC.